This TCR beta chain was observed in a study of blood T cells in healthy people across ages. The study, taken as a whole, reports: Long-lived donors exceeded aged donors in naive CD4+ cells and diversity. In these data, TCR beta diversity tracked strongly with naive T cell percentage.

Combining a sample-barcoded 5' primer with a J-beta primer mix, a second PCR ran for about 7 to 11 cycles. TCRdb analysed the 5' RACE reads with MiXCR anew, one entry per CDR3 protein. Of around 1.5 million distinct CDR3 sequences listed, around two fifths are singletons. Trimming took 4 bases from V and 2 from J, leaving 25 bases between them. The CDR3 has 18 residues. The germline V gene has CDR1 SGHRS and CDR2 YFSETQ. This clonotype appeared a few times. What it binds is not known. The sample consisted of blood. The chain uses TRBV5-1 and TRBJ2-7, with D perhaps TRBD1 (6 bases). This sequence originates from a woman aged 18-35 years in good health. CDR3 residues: CASSRVGTPTLLTYEQYF. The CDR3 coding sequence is TGCGCCAGCAGCCGGGTAGGGACACCAACCCTTCTTACCTACGAGCAGTACTTC.